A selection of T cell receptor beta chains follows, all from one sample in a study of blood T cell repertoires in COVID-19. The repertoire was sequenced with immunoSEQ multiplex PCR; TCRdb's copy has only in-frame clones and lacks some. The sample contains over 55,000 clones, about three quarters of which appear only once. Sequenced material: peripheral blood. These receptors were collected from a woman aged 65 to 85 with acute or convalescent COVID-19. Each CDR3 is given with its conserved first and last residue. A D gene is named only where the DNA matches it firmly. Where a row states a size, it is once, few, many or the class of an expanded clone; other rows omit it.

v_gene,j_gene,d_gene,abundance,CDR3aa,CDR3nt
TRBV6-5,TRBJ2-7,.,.,CASSYLGAGDEQYF,TGTGCCAGCAGTTACTTAGGGGCAGGGGACGAGCAGTACTTC
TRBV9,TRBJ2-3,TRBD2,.,CASSGAGVRTDTQYF,TGTGCCAGCAGCGGGGCGGGAGTACGTACAGATACGCAGTATTTT
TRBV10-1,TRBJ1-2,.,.,CASSSGFSGGYTF,TGCGCCAGCAGTTCGGGATTTTCAGGAGGCTACACCTTC
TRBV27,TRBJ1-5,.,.,CASSPGPGEQPQHF,TGTGCCAGCAGTCCTGGACCGGGAGAGCAGCCCCAGCATTTT
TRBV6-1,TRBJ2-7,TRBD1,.,CASSDRDRGDEQYF,TGTGCCAGCAGTGACCGGGACAGGGGGGATGAGCAGTACTTC
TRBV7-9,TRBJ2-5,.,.,CASSPRGGLGYKGETQYF,TGTGCCAGCAGCCCAAGGGGAGGATTGGGGTATAAGGGAGAGACCCAGTACTTC
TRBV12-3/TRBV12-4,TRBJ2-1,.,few,CASTPGPNEQFF,TGTGCCAGCACCCCAGGTCCCAATGAGCAGTTCTTC
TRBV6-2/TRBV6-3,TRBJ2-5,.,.,CASSFAGFLKTQYF,TGTGCCAGCAGCTTCGCAGGGTTCTTGAAGACCCAGTACTTC
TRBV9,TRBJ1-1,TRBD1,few,CASSTGVMNTEAFF,TGTGCCAGCAGCACAGGGGTAATGAACACTGAAGCTTTCTTT
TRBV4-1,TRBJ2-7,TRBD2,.,CASSLGDTSASSSYEQYF,TGCGCCAGCAGCCTTGGGGATACTAGCGCCTCGAGCTCCTACGAGCAGTACTTC
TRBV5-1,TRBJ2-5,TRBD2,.,CASGGGGLLETQYF,TGCGCCAGCGGGGGCGGGGGGCTTCTAGAGACCCAGTACTTC
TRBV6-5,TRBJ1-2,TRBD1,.,CASREGALNYGYTF,TGTGCCAGCAGAGAGGGGGCCCTTAACTATGGCTACACCTTC
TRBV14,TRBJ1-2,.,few,CASSQGGMGYGYTF,TGTGCCAGCAGCCAAGGAGGGATGGGATATGGCTACACCTTC
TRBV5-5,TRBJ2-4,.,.,CASSPAIGISHRNIQYF,TGTGCCAGCAGCCCGGCCATCGGGATATCACACCGAAACATTCAGTACTTC
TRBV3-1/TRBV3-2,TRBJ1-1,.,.,CASSPGGEVNTEAFF,TGTGCCAGCAGCCCCGGGGGGGAGGTGAACACTGAAGCTTTCTTT
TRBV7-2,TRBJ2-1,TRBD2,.,CASSLALAGGYNEQFF,TGTGCCAGCAGCTTAGCACTAGCGGGAGGGTACAATGAGCAGTTCTTC
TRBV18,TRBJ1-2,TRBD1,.,CASSPPIGQVKIF,TGTGCCAGCTCACCACCGATAGGACAGGTGAAGATCTTC
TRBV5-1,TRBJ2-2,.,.,CASAGLINGELFF,TGCGCCAGCGCGGGACTTATCAACGGGGAGCTGTTTTTT
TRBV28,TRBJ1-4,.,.,CASSLISRNEKLFF,TGTGCCAGCAGTTTAATAAGCAGGAATGAAAAACTGTTTTTT
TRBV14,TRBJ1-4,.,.,CASSQVKSGKLFF,TGTGCCAGCAGCCAAGTAAAATCCGGGAAACTGTTTTTT
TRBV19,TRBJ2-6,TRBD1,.,CASGQGEGGANVLTF,TGTGCCAGTGGACAGGGGGAGGGTGGGGCCAACGTCCTGACTTTC
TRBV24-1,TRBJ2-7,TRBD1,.,CATSDTGTAGHEQYF,TGTGCCACCAGTGATACCGGGACAGCTGGCCACGAGCAGTACTTC
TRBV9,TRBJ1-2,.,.,CASNPDGSLTRYGYTF,TGTGCCAGCAACCCAGACGGGAGTCTGACTCGGTATGGCTACACCTTC
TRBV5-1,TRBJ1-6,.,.,CASSLGTGDSPLHF,TGCGCCAGCAGCCTTGGGACGGGAGATTCACCCCTCCACTTT
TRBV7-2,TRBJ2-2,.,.,CASSPTYPRGELFF,TGTGCCAGCAGCCCAACCTACCCACGTGGGGAGCTGTTTTTT
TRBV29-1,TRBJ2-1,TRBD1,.,CSAESQGARNEQFF,TGCAGCGCCGAATCTCAGGGGGCGCGGAATGAGCAGTTCTTC
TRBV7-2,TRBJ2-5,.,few,CASSLDQAFSETQYF,TGTGCCAGCAGCTTAGATCAAGCCTTCTCGGAGACCCAGTACTTC
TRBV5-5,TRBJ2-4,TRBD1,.,CASSPLSRDRVAKNIQYF,TGTGCCAGCAGCCCCCTGTCCCGGGACAGGGTAGCCAAAAACATTCAGTACTTC
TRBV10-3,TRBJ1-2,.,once,CAIQGIGYGYTF,TGTGCCATCCAGGGAATTGGCTATGGCTACACCTTC
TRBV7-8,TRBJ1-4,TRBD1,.,CASSGGTGRSEKLFF,TGTGCCAGCAGCGGAGGGACAGGGCGTTCTGAAAAACTGTTTTTT
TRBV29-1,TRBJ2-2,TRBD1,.,CSAKGTGIAGELFF,TGCAGCGCGAAGGGGACAGGGATCGCCGGGGAGCTGTTTTTT
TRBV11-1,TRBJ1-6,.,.,CASSLTSPRSDSPLHF,TGTGCCAGCAGCTTAACGTCCCCCCGCTCGGATTCACCCCTCCACTTT
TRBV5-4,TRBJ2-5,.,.,CASSPDSRVPETQYF,TGTGCCAGCAGCCCTGACAGTAGGGTACCAGAGACCCAGTACTTC
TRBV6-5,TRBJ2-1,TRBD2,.,CASSITSGSRNEQFF,TGTGCCAGCAGCATCACTAGCGGGAGTCGCAATGAGCAGTTCTTC
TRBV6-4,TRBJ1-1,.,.,CASRIQGTLGRDTEAFF,TGTGCCAGCAGGATACAGGGTACATTGGGAAGGGACACTGAAGCTTTCTTT
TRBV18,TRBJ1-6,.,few,CASSLKTADNSPLHF,TGTGCCAGCTCACTCAAGACTGCGGATAATTCACCCCTCCACTTT
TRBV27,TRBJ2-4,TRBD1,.,CASSTGQESTKNIQYF,TGTGCCAGCAGCACTGGACAGGAGAGTACCAAAAACATTCAGTACTTC
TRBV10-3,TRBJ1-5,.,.,CAISKESSNQPQHF,TGTGCCATCAGTAAGGAGAGCTCCAATCAGCCCCAGCATTTT
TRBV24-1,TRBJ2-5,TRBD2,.,CATSDGRGKETQYF,TGTGCCACCAGTGATGGGCGGGGGAAGGAGACCCAGTACTTC
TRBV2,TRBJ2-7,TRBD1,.,CASRSGTGTEEQYF,TGTGCCAGCAGATCCGGGACAGGGACGGAAGAGCAGTACTTC
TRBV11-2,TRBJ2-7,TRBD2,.,CASSLSGGPREQYF,TGTGCCAGCAGCTTATCGGGGGGGCCGAGAGAGCAGTACTTC
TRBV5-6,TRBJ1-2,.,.,CASSARGVSGYTF,TGTGCCAGCAGCGCCAGGGGTGTTTCTGGCTACACCTTC
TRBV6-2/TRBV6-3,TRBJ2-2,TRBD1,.,CASSSGQGLAGELFF,TGTGCCAGCAGTTCGGGACAGGGGCTGGCCGGGGAGCTGTTTTTT
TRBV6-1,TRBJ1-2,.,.,CASSEIGIYGYTF,TGTGCCAGCAGTGAAATCGGGATCTATGGCTACACCTTC
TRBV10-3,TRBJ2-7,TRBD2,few,CAISEGRLAVGEQYF,TGTGCCATCAGTGAGGGGAGACTAGCGGTTGGCGAGCAGTACTTC
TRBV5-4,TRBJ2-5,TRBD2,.,CASSSMGLAGAQETQYF,TGTGCCAGCAGCTCAATGGGACTAGCGGGAGCTCAGGAGACCCAGTACTTC
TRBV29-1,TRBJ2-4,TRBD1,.,CSAYIVFTGVHIQYF,TGCAGCGCTTACATAGTCTTTACAGGGGTGCACATTCAGTACTTC
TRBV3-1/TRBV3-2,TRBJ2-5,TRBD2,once,CASSHNRLAGQETQYF,TGTGCCAGCAGCCATAACCGACTAGCGGGGCAAGAGACCCAGTACTTC
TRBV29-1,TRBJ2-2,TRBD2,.,CSAKLAGGNTGELFF,TGCAGCGCCAAACTAGCGGGCGGTAACACCGGGGAGCTGTTTTTT
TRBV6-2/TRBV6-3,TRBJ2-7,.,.,CASSFAAGEQYF,TGTGCCAGCAGTTTTGCAGCGGGCGAGCAGTACTTC
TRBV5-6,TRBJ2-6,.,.,CASSLQGTGANVLTF,TGTGCCAGCAGCTTACAGGGAACTGGGGCCAACGTCCTGACTTTC
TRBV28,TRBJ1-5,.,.,CASSGANQPQHF,TGTGCCAGCAGTGGGGCCAATCAGCCCCAGCATTTT
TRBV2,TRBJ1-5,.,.,CASSETDYQPQHF,TGTGCCAGCAGTGAGACAGATTATCAGCCCCAGCATTTT
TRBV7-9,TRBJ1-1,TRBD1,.,CASSPQGRAGGGTEAFF,TGTGCCAGCAGCCCCCAAGGGCGGGCAGGGGGTGGCACTGAAGCTTTCTTT
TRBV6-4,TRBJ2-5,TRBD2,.,CASSERWGGEETQYF,TGTGCCAGCAGTGAAAGGTGGGGGGGAGAAGAGACCCAGTACTTC
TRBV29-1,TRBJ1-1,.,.,CSVPSTGGTEAFF,TGCAGCGTCCCCTCGACCGGGGGGACTGAAGCTTTCTTT
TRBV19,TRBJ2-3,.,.,CASSKGPQGQMGTQYF,TGTGCCAGTAGTAAAGGGCCCCAAGGACAGATGGGAACGCAGTATTTT
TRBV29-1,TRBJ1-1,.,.,CSVKIGATEAFF,TGCAGCGTTAAGATTGGGGCCACTGAAGCTTTCTTT